This T cell receptor (beta chain) was identified in a study of blood T cell repertoires in COVID-19. Study context: The cDNA or gDNA used as material had been derived from T cells, B-cell-depleted T cells, or PBMCs.

Repertoires were generated with immunoSEQ multiplex PCR, while TCRdb's copy carries only in-frame clones and drops some. The table includes about 190,000 clones, 88% detected once. The trim removed 6 bases at V and 4 bases at J, leaving 8 bases unmatched. The CDR3 has 14 residues. Germline values: CDR1 MNHEY, CDR2 SVGAGI. This chain links TRBV6-5 with TRBJ2-7; TRBD1 aligns across 8 bases. This TCR was sampled from a man between 65 and 85 years old with active or convalescent COVID-19. The sample taken for sequencing was peripheral blood. This chain's CDR3 is CASSSYQGAYEQYF. The CDR3 DNA follows: TGTGCCAGCAGCAGTTACCAGGGGGCTTACGAGCAGTACTTC.